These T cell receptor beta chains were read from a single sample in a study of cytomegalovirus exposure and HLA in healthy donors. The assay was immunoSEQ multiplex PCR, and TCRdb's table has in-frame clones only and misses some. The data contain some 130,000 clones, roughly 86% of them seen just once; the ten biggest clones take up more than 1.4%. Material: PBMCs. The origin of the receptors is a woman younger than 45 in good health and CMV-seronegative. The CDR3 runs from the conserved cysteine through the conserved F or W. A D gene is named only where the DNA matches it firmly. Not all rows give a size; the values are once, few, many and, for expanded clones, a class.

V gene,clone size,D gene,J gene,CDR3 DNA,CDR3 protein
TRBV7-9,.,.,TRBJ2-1,TGTGCCAGCAGCCAGGCCTGGGCTGACCCTTACAATGAGCAGTTCTTC,CASSQAWADPYNEQFF
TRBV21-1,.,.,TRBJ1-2,TGTGCCCGTACTAGGAGGAGATATGGCTACACCTTC,CARTRRRYGYTF
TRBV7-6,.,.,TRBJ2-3,TGTGCCAGCAGCCCACAGGCGATAAGCACAGATACGCAGTATTTT,CASSPQAISTDTQYF
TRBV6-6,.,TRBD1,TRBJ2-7,TGTGCCAGCAGTTACTCTTCGGGACAGGGGGCGCACGAGCAGTACTTC,CASSYSSGQGAHEQYF
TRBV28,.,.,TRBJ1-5,TGTGCCAGCAGTGGGGGCTTTTCGAGCCCCCAGCATTTT,CASSGGFSSPQHF
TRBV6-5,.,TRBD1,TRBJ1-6,TGTGCCAGCAGTTCGGACAGGGGCGGGGGAAATTCACCCCTCCACTTT,CASSSDRGGGNSPLHF
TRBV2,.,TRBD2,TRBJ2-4,TGTGCCAGCAGTGGGGAGGGTACGGGGGGCATTCAGTACTTC,CASSGEGTGGIQYF
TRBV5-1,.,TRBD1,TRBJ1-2,TGCGCCAGCAGCTTGGGACAGGGTTGGTATGGCTACACCTTC,CASSLGQGWYGYTF
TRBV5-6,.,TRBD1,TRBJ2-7,TGTGCCAGCAGCCTATGGACAGGGGGCGTCTACGAGCAGTACTTC,CASSLWTGGVYEQYF
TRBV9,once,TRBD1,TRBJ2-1,TGTGCCAGCAGTTGGGGGACAGGCCGGTACGATGAGCAGTTCTTC,CASSWGTGRYDEQFF
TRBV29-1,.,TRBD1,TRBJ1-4,TGCAGCGTTGAGTCGGGACAGGTTAATGAAAAACTGTTTTTT,CSVESGQVNEKLFF
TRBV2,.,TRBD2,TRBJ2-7,TGTGCCAGCAGTGAATCCGCTAGCGGGGGCTACGAGCAGTACTTC,CASSESASGGYEQYF
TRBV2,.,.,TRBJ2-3,TGTGCCAGCAGTGAAGCGATCTCGGTAACTGATACGCAGTATTTT,CASSEAISVTDTQYF
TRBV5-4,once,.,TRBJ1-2,TGTGCCAGCAGCTTCGGAGGGCTCCGTTTAGGAGGCTACACCTTC,CASSFGGLRLGGYTF
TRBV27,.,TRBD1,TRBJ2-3,TGTGCCAGCAGTTCGATGGCTAGGAGGACAGGGCGCACAGATACGCAGTATTTT,CASSSMARRTGRTDTQYF
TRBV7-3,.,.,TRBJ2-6,TGTGCCAGCAGCCCAACTGCCGGGGGGCGAGGGGCCAACGTCCTGACTTTC,CASSPTAGGRGANVLTF
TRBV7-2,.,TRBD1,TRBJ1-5,TGTGCCAGCAGCGCAATCGACAGGGGGCGAGGTCAGCCCCAGCATTTT,CASSAIDRGRGQPQHF
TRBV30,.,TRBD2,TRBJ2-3,TGTGCCTGGAGTACGGGGACTAGCGGAGTAACAGATACGCAGTATTTT,CAWSTGTSGVTDTQYF
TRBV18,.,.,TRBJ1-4,TGTGCCAGCTCACAGGAGGGGACTAATGAAAAACTGTTTTTT,CASSQEGTNEKLFF
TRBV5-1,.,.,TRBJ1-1,TGCGCCAGCCGCCTAGCGAACACTGAAGCTTTCTTT,CASRLANTEAFF
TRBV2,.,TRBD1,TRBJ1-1,TGTGCCAGCAGCAGGGACAGGGTTGACACTGAAGCTTTCTTT,CASSRDRVDTEAFF
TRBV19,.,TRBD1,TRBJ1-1,TGTGCCAGTACGGACAGGGCAAGGGTGAACACTGAAGCTTTCTTT,CASTDRARVNTEAFF
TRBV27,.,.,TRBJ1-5,TGTGCCAGCAGTTTCGGGGGTCAGCCCCAGCATTTT,CASSFGGQPQHF
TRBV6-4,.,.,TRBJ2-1,TGTGCCAGCAGTCAAGAGCAAACCGGGGGTTTAGGGCCACATGAGCAGTTCTTC,CASSQEQTGGLGPHEQFF